This T cell receptor (beta chain) was documented in a study of CD8 T cells in Susac syndrome. Study-level results: It was acknowledged by the study that relatively few individuals were included in its TCR sequencing and HLA analysis.

cDNA came from approximately 0.5 to 1 ug RNA primed by random hexamers. Each CDR3 protein is one row after TCRdb ran MiXCR on the immunoSEQ multiplex PCR reads. The sample holds over 300,000 distinct CDR3 sequences, about 90% seen once. From germline, CDR1 is SGHRS and CDR2 YFSETQ. V lost 3 bases and J lost 7, with 14 bases in between. This CDR3 spans 13 amino acids. A note on this clonotype: The antigen remains undetermined.

This chain connects TRBV5-1 to TRBJ2-7; D might be TRBD1 (6 bases). This TCR derives from a human donor with multiple sclerosis. Sequencing was carried out using CD4+ T cells from PBMCs. The CDR3 loop reads CASSYRDIIEQYF. CDR3 sequence (DNA): TGCGCCAGCAGCTACCGGGACATAATAGAGCAGTACTTC.